Below are 22 T cell receptor beta chains sequenced from a single sample in a study of cytomegalovirus exposure and HLA in healthy donors. PCR used 60 Vbeta primers and 13 Jbeta primers. Method: immunoSEQ multiplex PCR; TCRdb's copy keeps in-frame clones and lacks some. This sample has some 150,000 clones; roughly 80% occur once, and the top ten carry roughly 3.5%. Input material: PBMCs. These receptors were obtained from a male donor in good health and CMV-seronegative.

The chain links TRBV7-9 to TRBJ2-7; no clear D. Germline CDR1 is SEHNR and CDR2 is FQNEAQ (reference sequence). The CDR3 covers 15 residues. V lost 5 bases and J 2 bases, leaving 16 bases between the germline ends. CDR3: CASSRSPIATYEQYF. CDR3 nucleotide sequence: TGTGCCAGCAGCCGCTCACCAATCGCTACCTACGAGCAGTACTTC.

This clone came up a few times. The V gene is TRBV5-4, the J gene TRBJ2-3; D is undetermined. The CDR3 runs to 12 residues. The germline CDR1 and CDR2 sequences are SGHNT and YYREEE (reference sequence). The germline V and J ends were trimmed by 2 bases and 3 bases, with 4 bases remaining between them. This CDR3 reads CASSFGTDTQYF. CDR3 nucleotides: TGTGCCAGCAGCTTCGGGACAGATACGCAGTATTTT.

The rearrangement links TRBV2 to TRBJ2-5, with TRBD2 identical over 7 bases. V was clipped by 6 bases and J by 5 bases; unmatched bases: 6. Germline CDR1 and CDR2: SNHLY and FYNNEI. CDR3 length equals 13 residues. The CDR3, as DNA: TGTGCCAGCAGCGGACTAGTTTTGGAGACCCAGTACTTC. It translates to CASSGLVLETQYF.

The V gene is TRBV6-1, the J gene TRBJ2-2; a weak D match, TRBD2 (5 bases). Germline V gene lookup returns CDR1 MNHNS and CDR2 SASEGT. CDR3 length equals 15 residues. V was shortened by 2 bases and J by 4 bases, with 11 bases between the two germline ends. Written as DNA, the CDR3 is TGTGCCAGCAGTGAACCACGGGGTGGCACCGGGGAGCTGTTTTTT. Translating gives CASSEPRGGTGELFF.

This clone appeared a single time. This chain links TRBV5-1 with TRBJ1-5, with a weak D call TRBD1 (5 bases). With 4 bases removed from V and 0 bases from J, the gap between germline ends came to 11 bases. Per germline, CDR1 SGHRS and CDR2 YFSETQ. The CDR3 covers 15 residues. CDR3 amino acids: CASSQEGYSNQPQHF. The DNA for the CDR3 is TGCGCCAGCAGCCAGGAGGGGTATAGCAATCAGCCCCAGCATTTT.

The chain recombines TRBV18 with TRBJ2-3; 7 bases fit TRBD2. V trimming: 0 bases; J trimming: 4 bases; junction bases outside the gene matches: 4. This CDR3 is built from 15 residues. Germline lookup yields CDR1 KGHSH and CDR2 LQKENI. CDR3 protein: CASSPPAGFPDTQYF. The CDR3, as DNA: TGTGCCAGCTCACCACCAGCGGGATTCCCAGATACGCAGTATTTT.

The rearrangement joins TRBV28 to TRBJ2-2, with TRBD2 matching over 10 bases. Trimming at V came to 5 bases and at J to 6 bases, leaving 12 bases not matched to a gene. Germline lookup yields CDR1 MDHEN and CDR2 SYDVKM. The CDR3 spans 17 residues. The CDR3 DNA is TGTGCCAGCAGTGTACTAGCGGGACTAGCAAGGGCCGGGGAGCTGTTTTTT. Amino acid sequence: CASSVLAGLARAGELFF.

The chain carries TRBV6-1 and TRBJ1-1, with a possible D match to TRBD1 (5 bases). CDR1 is MNHNS and CDR2 is SASEGT in the germline V gene. V dropped 3 bases and J dropped 0 bases, with 11 bases sitting between them. This CDR3 has 15 residues. CDR3 sequence (DNA): TGTGCCAGCAGTGAGTCCGACAGCTTGAACACTGAAGCTTTCTTT. This codes for CASSESDSLNTEAFF.

V gene TRBV9 combines with J gene TRBJ2-3; 9 bases match TRBD1. Germline CDR1 is SGDLS and CDR2 is YYNGEE. J gave up 4 bases and V 1 base, and 4 bases lay outside the gene matches. The CDR3 runs 15 residues. CDR3 in amino acids: CASSVTGGRSDTQYF. DNA for the CDR3: TGTGCCAGCAGCGTAACAGGGGGCCGATCAGATACGCAGTATTTT.

The table lists this clone with a few counts. This chain uses TRBV29-1 with TRBJ1-1; D not certain. V dropped 4 bases and J dropped 1 base, with 13 bases sitting between them. Looked up from germline, CDR1 is SQVTM and CDR2 is ANQGSEA. This CDR3 has 14 residues. The CDR3 nucleotides read TGCAGCGTTGGCAACGCGCAAGAGAACACTGAAGCTTTCTTT. Its protein product is CSVGNAQENTEAFF. Drawing the rest from reference TRBV29-1 and TRBJ1-1, the complete variable domain is SAVISQKPSRDICQRGTSLTIQCQVDSQVTMMFWYRQQPGQSLTLIATANQGSEATYESGFVIDKFPISRPNLTFSTLTVSNMSPEDSSIYLCSVGNAQENTEAFFGQGTRLTVV.

With regard to this clone: The sample holds other DNA sequences that translate to the same CDR3. The V and J genes are TRBV11-3 and TRBJ2-7; 7 bases fit TRBD2. The germline V gene has CDR1 SGHNT and CDR2 YENEEA. This CDR3 has 15 residues. Trimming took 2 bases from V and 1 from J; bases not matched to a gene: 5. CDR3 DNA sequence: TGTGCCAGCAGCTTACGGGGGGACGGTTCCTACGAGCAGTACTTC. Translating gives CASSLRGDGSYEQYF.

The chain is built from TRBV4-2 and TRBJ2-1, with D perhaps TRBD1 (5 bases). Germline V gives CDR1 LGHNA, CDR2 YNFKEQ. The CDR3 runs to 15 residues. The V end lost 2 bases, the J end lost 4 bases, and 12 bases lay between the germline ends. The CDR3 DNA sequence: TGTGCCAGCAGCCAATCTTTGACAGATTACAATGAGCAGTTCTTC. Amino acids: CASSQSLTDYNEQFF.

CDR3 loop: CASSPRELPNQPQHF. CDR3 coding DNA: TGTGCCAGCTCACCCCGTGAACTGCCCAATCAGCCCCAGCATTTT. The chain has TRBV18 and TRBJ1-5, with unresolved D. Trimming cost V 3 bases and J 3 bases, with 12 bases left between them. Germline V gene lookup returns CDR1 KGHSH and CDR2 LQKENI. CDR3 size: 15 residues.

This clone has a single count. The rearrangement uses TRBV29-1 and TRBJ1-1, with 10 bases identical to TRBD1. Looked up from germline, CDR1 is SQVTM and CDR2 is ANQGSEA. Trimming removed 5 bases from V and 8 bases from J; junction bases left unmatched: 2. This CDR3 comprises 11 residues. CDR3 sequence (DNA): TGCAGCGTTTGGGACAGGGGCGAAGCTTTCTTT. The encoded protein is CSVWDRGEAFF. Based on the CDR3 plus reference TRBV29-1 and TRBJ1-1, the full variable domain is SAVISQKPSRDICQRGTSLTIQCQVDSQVTMMFWYRQQPGQSLTLIATANQGSEATYESGFVIDKFPISRPNLTFSTLTVSNMSPEDSSIYLCSVWDRGEAFFGQGTRLTVV.

V is TRBV4-1 and J is TRBJ2-3, with 7 bases lining up with TRBD1. Germline V gives CDR1 MGHRA, CDR2 YSYEKL. The CDR3 contains 17 residues. Trimming cost V 0 bases and J 2 bases; bases outside gene matches: 8. CDR3 residues: CASSQDSRGQLTDTQYF. The DNA of the CDR3 is TGCGCCAGCAGCCAAGATTCTCGGGGACAGCTCACAGATACGCAGTATTTT.

This rearrangement joins TRBV7-3 to TRBJ1-5; no reliable D call. From germline, CDR1 is SGHTA and CDR2 FQGTGA. This CDR3 has 15 amino acids. The V end was cut by 1 base, the J end by 3 bases, with 10 bases between. In DNA, the CDR3 is TGTGCCAGCAGCTTAAAGGCAGGATCCAATCAGCCCCAGCATTTT. This sequence encodes CASSLKAGSNQPQHF.

The genes are TRBV28 and TRBJ2-1; a weak D match, TRBD1 (6 bases). The CDR3 consists of 16 residues. Germline CDR1 MDHEN, CDR2 SYDVKM. V was pared by 3 bases and J by 7 bases, with 19 bases between. CDR3 in amino acids: CASSFFLDRSGNEQFF. The CDR3 DNA follows: TGTGCCAGCAGTTTCTTCTTAGACAGGTCCGGGAATGAGCAGTTCTTC.

This chain uses TRBV7-2 with TRBJ1-6; no reliable D call. The CDR3 consists of 12 residues. Trimming took off 5 bases at V and 5 bases at J, with 4 bases between the two ends. The germline V gene encodes CDR1 SGHTA and CDR2 FQGNSA. The DNA for the CDR3 is TGTGCCAGCAGCCAAAATAATTCACCCCTCCACTTT. This codes for CASSQNNSPLHF.

The sample holds a few counts of this clone. The rearrangement joins TRBV5-1 to TRBJ2-4, with 10 bases identical to TRBD2. The V and J ends lost 6 bases and 0 bases, in that order; junction bases with no gene match: 6. The CDR3 extends over 16 amino acids. Germline V CDR1 and CDR2: SGHRS, YFSETQ. The DNA of the CDR3 is TGCGCCAGCACCCTTAGCGGGGGGCTAGCCAAAAACATTCAGTACTTC. Its translation: CASTLSGGLAKNIQYF.

This chain uses TRBV19 with TRBJ2-7; no firm D call. Germline-derived CDR1 and CDR2 are LNHDA and SQIVND (reference sequence). The CDR3 sequence is 14 residues long. Between the trimmed V and J ends, which lost 5 bases and 7 bases, there was a span of 18 bases. The DNA for the CDR3 is TGTGCCAGTAGTCAAAGAGGAGCAACCGGGGAGCAGTACTTC. Protein: CASSQRGATGEQYF.

This clone was picked up one time. The rearrangement joins TRBV7-6 to TRBJ2-7; D call uncertain. The CDR3 length is 14 residues. Germline-derived CDR1 and CDR2 are SGHVS and FNYEAQ. V gave up 1 base and J gave up 0 bases, with 7 bases separating them. In DNA, the CDR3 is TGTGCCAGCAGCTTAGAACCCGGCTCCTACGAGCAGTACTTC. Its protein is CASSLEPGSYEQYF.

The rearrangement uses TRBV4-3 and TRBJ2-1, with a weak D call TRBD2 (6 bases). The V gene lost 2 bases and the J gene lost 4 bases, with 15 bases spanning the gap. The V gene's germline CDR1 is LGHNA and CDR2 YSLEER. This CDR3 contains 16 residues. This chain's CDR3 is CASSQLIAEPYNEQFF. CDR3 bases: TGCGCCAGCAGCCAACTTATAGCGGAACCGTACAATGAGCAGTTCTTC.